This record looks at one T cell receptor (beta chain) sequence and its context. These data originate in a study of blood T cell repertoires in COVID-19. Original data processing: Reference gene primer amplification yielded estimated nucleated cell counts. Sequencing used immunoSEQ multiplex PCR; TCRdb keeps in-frame clones, though not all of them. That table furnishes V, J and clone size, whereas the DNA furnished D and trimming. The profile covers about 220,000 clones, with approximately 85% appearing a single time and roughly 2.8% taken by the ten largest. V was clipped by 1 base and J by 5 bases, with 9 bases between them. This CDR3 is built from 13 residues. Germline loops: CDR1 LNHNV, CDR2 YYDKDF (reference sequence).

This receptor was identified in a man over 45 who had recovered from COVID-19. The rearrangement uses TRBV15 and TRBJ2-7; tentative D call: TRBD1 (5 bases). Sequencing was carried out using peripheral blood. CDR3 DNA: TGTGCCACCAGCAGAGGGCAGGGCAACGAGCAGTACTTC. Its protein is CATSRGQGNEQYF.